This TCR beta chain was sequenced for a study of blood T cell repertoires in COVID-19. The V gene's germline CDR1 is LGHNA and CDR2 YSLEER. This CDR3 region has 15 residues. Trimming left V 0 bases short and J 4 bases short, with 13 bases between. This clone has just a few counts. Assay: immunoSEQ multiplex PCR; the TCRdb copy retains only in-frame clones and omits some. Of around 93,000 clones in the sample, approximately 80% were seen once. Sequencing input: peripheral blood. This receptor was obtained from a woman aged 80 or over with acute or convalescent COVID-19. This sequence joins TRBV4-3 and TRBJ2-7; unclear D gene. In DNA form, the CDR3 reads TGCGCCAGCAGCCAAGATCCCCTCGGCGGTTACGAGCAGTACTTC. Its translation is CASSQDPLGGYEQYF.